The rows below give T cell receptor beta chains drawn from one sample of a study of patients and donors after allogeneic stem cell transplantation. TCRdb analysed the RT-PCR reads with MiXCR anew, one entry per CDR3 protein. The sample includes hundreds of thousands of distinct CDR3 sequences, 16% of them seen just once. Sample: blood, either unsorted or a sorted T cell fraction (not recorded which). Every receptor here comes from a human donor who was either an allogeneic HSCT recipient or a stem cell or donor lymphocyte infusion donor (not recorded which). It is not recorded whose cells these are; they may come from a transplant donor. Each CDR3 is given with its conserved first and last residue. The order of the fields is V gene, J gene, clone size, D gene, CDR3 protein, CDR3 DNA. D genes are given only for firm matches. Not every row has a clone size; where given, it reads once, few, many or a size class.

>TRBV18|TRBJ1-2|few|TRBD1
CASSPGQERNYGYTF
TGTGCCAGCTCACCCGGACAGGAGCGTAACTATGGCTACACCTTC
>TRBV29-1|TRBJ1-1|few|.
CSVVPDGLNTEAFF
TGCAGCGTTGTTCCTGACGGGTTGAACACTGAAGCTTTCTTT
>TRBV12-3/TRBV12-4|TRBJ2-1|few|TRBD1
CASRLRRGGANNEQFF
TGTGCCAGCAGGCTTCGAAGAGGGGGCGCAAACAATGAGCAGTTCTTC
>TRBV15|TRBJ1-2|few|.
CATRSGVGYTF
TGTGCCACCAGGTCAGGGGTCGGCTACACCTTC
>TRBV10-3|TRBJ2-7|.|.
CAISEHRGYEQYF
TGTGCCATCAGTGAGCACAGAGGATACGAGCAGTACTTC
>TRBV4-3|TRBJ1-1|.|TRBD1
CASSQGQGVAFF
TGCGCCAGCAGCCAGGGACAGGGAGTGGCTTTCTTT
>TRBV4-3|TRBJ2-1|few|TRBD1
CASSQGWDRDYNEQFF
TGCGCCAGCAGCCAAGGTTGGGACAGGGACTACAATGAGCAGTTCTTC
>TRBV12-3/TRBV12-4|TRBJ1-2|many|TRBD1
CASSLGDRRRRGYTF
TGTGCCAGCAGTTTAGGGGACAGGAGGAGGAGAGGCTACACCTTC
>TRBV2|TRBJ1-2|.|TRBD1
CASREDRKGIF
TGTGCCAGCAGGGAGGACAGGAAAGGAATCTTC
>TRBV19|TRBJ1-2|once|.
CASSLQKVQQRYGYTF
TGTGCCAGTAGTCTCCAAAAGGTCCAGCAGCGCTATGGCTACACCTTC
>TRBV5-1|TRBJ2-4|many|.
CASSWGMENIQYF
TGCGCCAGCAGCTGGGGCATGGAAAACATTCAGTACTTC
>TRBV21-1|TRBJ2-1|.|.
CASSNRTEYNEQFF
TGTGCCAGCAGCAATAGGACGGAATACAATGAGCAGTTCTTC
>TRBV20-1|TRBJ2-5|.|TRBD2
CSAKKTGGRQETQYF
TGCAGTGCCAAGAAAACGGGGGGTAGGCAAGAGACCCAGTACTTC
>TRBV4-3|TRBJ2-5|once|.
CASSQDRGETQYF
TGCGCCAGCAGCCAAGATCGCGGAGAGACCCAGTACTTC